The subject of this entry is one TCR beta chain. Antigen specificity is unknown. The CDR3 sequence is 13 residues long. V lost 3 bases and J 9 bases, leaving 12 bases between the germline ends. The germline V gene has CDR1 MDHEN and CDR2 SYDVKM. The data originate from a study of shared clonotypes between healthy human individuals. General study points: Clonotype sharing levels among donors were expected to vary with sequencing depth. Naive CD4 clonotypes were shared across a handful of donors at roughly 5%.

Over several immunoSEQ plates, each subset's genomic DNA was distributed in even portions. Per the original data handling: Filtering differed, since immunoSEQ gave only junction sequences and no quality scores. This table comes from immunoSEQ multiplex PCR, and its TCRdb copy is limited to in-frame clones, with some not included. From that table come the V and J calls and clone size; the DNA was used to work out D and trimming. Of some 2.3 million clones detected, approximately 95% appear once; the ten largest clones hold about 0.39%. Specimen: naive CD4+ T cells from PBMCs. Subset meaning: CD45RA+ positively selected. This TCR was sampled from a man aged 18 to 29 in good health. Some clones in this sample may be carry-over from other donors' samples. The chain recombines TRBV28 with TRBJ1-5; no reliable D call. The CDR3 nucleotides are TGTGCCAGCAGTTTCGGGAGACTCCCGCCCCAGCATTTT. This encodes CASSFGRLPPQHF.